This is a list of T cell receptor beta chains from one sample in a study of vaccination effects on CD4 cells after COVID-19. Sequencing was performed with immunoSEQ multiplex PCR; in TCRdb, only in-frame clones are kept and a portion is missing. This table has 22,000 or so clones, approximately 76% appearing once. These receptors have no known antigen. Sequenced material: CD4+ T cells from PBMCs cultured with HCoV-229E spike peptides, taken after COVID-19 vaccination. All receptors derive from a human donor who received a COVID-19 vaccine. Each CDR3 is given with its conserved first and last residue. Each record gives: clone size, J gene, V gene, CDR3 protein. Part of the rows lack a size; the others show once, few, many or a class for expanded clones.

NA,TRBJ2-1,TRBV12-3/TRBV12-4,CASISANENEQFF
once,TRBJ2-5,TRBV7-2,CASEDRPYGTQYF
NA,TRBJ1-5,TRBV19,CASSIDGGDHQPQHF
NA,TRBJ2-7,TRBV4-2,CASSQDPGGSYEQYF
few,TRBJ2-3,TRBV6-6,CASRSHDRGTDTQYF
few,TRBJ2-2,TRBV5-1,CASSFLAGDNTGELFF
NA,TRBJ1-2,TRBV7-9,CASSVGSNYGYTF
NA,TRBJ1-1,TRBV18,CASSSQTSEVNTEAFF
few,TRBJ2-1,TRBV21-1,CASSKTSNEQFF
NA,TRBJ2-6,TRBV5-5,CASSVTARVLVGANVLTF
NA,TRBJ1-2,TRBV5-8,CASSLLRGISYTF
NA,TRBJ1-1,TRBV24-1,CATSLAWGTEAFF
NA,TRBJ2-7,TRBV6-5,CASRLAGPYEQYF
NA,TRBJ1-2,TRBV19,CASSQPGSKQIYGYTF
NA,TRBJ2-7,TRBV6-6,CASSYSAGNSYEQYF
NA,TRBJ1-3,TRBV12-5,CASGLGSGQGNTIYF
few,TRBJ2-7,TRBV28,CASTPGTGLDEQYF
NA,TRBJ1-2,TRBV6-5,CASRRQGWGYTF
NA,TRBJ1-1,TRBV14,CASSLISGHRNTEAFF
NA,TRBJ2-7,TRBV20-1,CSASGLNEQYF
few,TRBJ1-6,TRBV18,CASSAPIGTGAFLWSPLHF
NA,TRBJ2-7,TRBV9,CASSVASGVSYEQYF
once,TRBJ2-2,TRBV5-1,CASSPELSDRELFF
few,TRBJ2-7,TRBV9,CASSLGQGTLKPYEQYF
few,TRBJ2-5,TRBV21-1,CASSKGEGETQYF
NA,TRBJ1-5,TRBV18,CASSPRDAGGNQPQHF
NA,TRBJ2-7,TRBV29-1,CSVAGQITKSSYEQYF
NA,TRBJ1-3,TRBV2,CASSERGSGNTIYF
NA,TRBJ2-5,TRBV4-2,CASSQEVGETQYF
NA,TRBJ1-3,TRBV27,CASSKQGANTIYF
NA,TRBJ1-1,TRBV6-5,CASSYRVGLTEAFF
NA,TRBJ2-7,TRBV6-1,CASSLLAGGEYEQYF
NA,TRBJ2-7,TRBV6-1,CASSEWGGAGAGDEQYF
NA,TRBJ2-5,TRBV6-5,CASGIRAFPKETQYF
NA,TRBJ1-6,TRBV5-1,CASSNRDSNSPLHF
NA,TRBJ2-7,TRBV14,CASSGVTSGAYEQYF
NA,TRBJ2-2,TRBV9,CASSVRPTAAGELFF
NA,TRBJ1-6,TRBV6-1,CASSEVIRLGNSPLHF
NA,TRBJ2-1,TRBV18,CASSPTDRAYNEQFF
few,TRBJ2-1,TRBV6-5,CASSSGGAGNEQFF
NA,TRBJ1-5,TRBV2,CASSDLEGNQPQHF
once,TRBJ2-3,TRBV29-1,CSGQGANTQYF
NA,TRBJ1-1,TRBV29-1,CSVERRLNTEAFF
few,TRBJ2-2,TRBV15,CATSREMSGRRTGELFF
NA,TRBJ1-1,TRBV28,CASSTKKAFF
NA,TRBJ2-4,TRBV4-1,CASSQLGAGGYLAKNIQYF
NA,TRBJ1-2,TRBV6-5,CASSRTVGQGYGYTF
NA,TRBJ1-1,TRBV7-8,CASSSDRHEAFF